This TCR beta chain was recovered during a study of identical twins. Regarding this clonotype: Antigen: not known.

Whole-study results and caveats: The conclusions drew on cross-sectional statistical analysis instead of tracking the same donors. Model-predicted out-of-frame TCR alpha sharing fell below observed values in monozygotic twins. Researchers caution that invariant MAIT and iNKT cells could partly confound zero-insertion analyses.

The germline V and J ends were trimmed by 2 bases and 2 bases, with 19 bases remaining between them. Germline V gene sequence: CDR1 MNHEY, CDR2 SMNVEV (reference sequence). This CDR3 is 18 amino acids long. Unique molecular identifiers were in the cDNA, with template-switch universal primer binding. TCRdb reprocessed the 5' RACE reads with MiXCR, giving one entry per CDR3 protein. The sample yields around 1.7 million distinct CDR3 sequences, more than 30% seen once. The chain links TRBV27 to TRBJ2-1; tentatively, D is TRBD2 (6 bases). This receptor was obtained from a newborn girl in good health. Sample: cord blood. This chain's CDR3 is CASSLPRLRGTAYNEQFF. DNA for the CDR3: TGTGCCAGCAGTTTACCGCGCCTACGCGGGACGGCCTACAATGAGCAGTTCTTC.